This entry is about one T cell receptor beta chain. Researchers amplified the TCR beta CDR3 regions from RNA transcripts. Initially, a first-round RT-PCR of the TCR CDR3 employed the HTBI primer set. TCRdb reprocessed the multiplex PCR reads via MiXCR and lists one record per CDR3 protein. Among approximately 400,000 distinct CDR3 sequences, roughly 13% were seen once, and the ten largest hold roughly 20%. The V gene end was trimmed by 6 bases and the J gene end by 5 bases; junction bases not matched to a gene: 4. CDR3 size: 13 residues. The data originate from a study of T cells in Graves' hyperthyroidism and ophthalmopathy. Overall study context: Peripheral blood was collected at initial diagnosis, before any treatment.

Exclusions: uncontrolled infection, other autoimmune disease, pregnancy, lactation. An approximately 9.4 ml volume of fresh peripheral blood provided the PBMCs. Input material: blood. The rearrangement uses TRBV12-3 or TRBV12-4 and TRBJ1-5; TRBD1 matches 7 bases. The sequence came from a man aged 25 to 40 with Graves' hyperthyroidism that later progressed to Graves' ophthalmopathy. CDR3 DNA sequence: TGTGCCAGCAGGACTGACAGGGATCAGCCCCAGCATTTT. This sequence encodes CASRTDRDQPQHF.